The source of this TCR beta chain is a study of blood T cells in healthy people across ages. For the second PCR, which ran for about 6 to 11 cycles, a sample-barcoded 5' primer and a J-beta primer mix were used. Each CDR3 protein gets one entry after TCRdb re-called the 5' RACE reads with MiXCR. The table includes about 510,000 distinct CDR3 sequences, about 27% detected once. V lost 3 bases and J 2 bases, leaving 14 bases between the germline ends. The CDR3 runs to 15 residues. Germline-derived CDR1 and CDR2 are ENHRY and SYGVKD. These sequences were also reported in another study, on T cells of mothers and their children.

The TCR comes from a boy younger than 10 in good health. The chain is built from TRBV10-3 and TRBJ2-7, with D perhaps matching TRBD2 (5 bases). Sequencing was done on a sample of blood. The CDR3 DNA reads TGTGCCATCAGTGATGGGAGCGCCCCGACCTACGAGCAGTACTTC. It codes for CAISDGSAPTYEQYF.